Below are 7 T cell receptor beta chains sequenced from a single sample in a study of T cell responses to AZD1222 COVID-19 vaccine. Clones were read by immunoSEQ multiplex PCR, and TCRdb kept only the in-frame ones, dropping some. This table has about 130,000 clones, about 94% appearing once. The sample was peripheral blood, taken on day 0 of AZD1222 vaccination. The receptors were gathered from an adult in good health.

This rearrangement joins TRBV7-2 to TRBJ1-2; D is possibly TRBD1 (6 bases). CDR3 length equals 17 residues. The germline V and J ends were trimmed by 5 bases and 8 bases, with 27 bases remaining between them. Looked up from germline, CDR1 is SGHTA and CDR2 is FQGNSA. This CDR3 reads CASSPQKGGLTTRGYTF. Here the CDR3 DNA reads TGTGCCAGCAGCCCCCAAAAGGGGGGACTTACAACAAGGGGCTACACCTTC. Complete variable domain (other parts from reference TRBV7-2 and TRBJ1-2): GAGVSQSPSNKVTEKGKDVELRCDPISGHTALYWYRQSLGQGLEFLIYFQGNSAPDKSGLPSDRFSAERTGGSVSTLTIQRTQQEDSAVYLCASSPQKGGLTTRGYTFGSGTRLTVV.

The table lists this clone with a count of one. CDR3 sequence reads: CASRDRPGGNQPQHF. The DNA of the CDR3 is TGTGCCAGTAGGGACAGACCCGGGGGCAATCAGCCCCAGCATTTT. V gene TRBV19 combines with J gene TRBJ1-5, with D maybe TRBD1 (6 bases). Germline CDR1 LNHDA, CDR2 SQIVND (reference sequence). The CDR3 has 15 residues. Trimming took off 6 bases at V and 2 bases at J, with 14 bases between the two ends.

The V call is TRBV18, the J call TRBJ1-4; no firm D call. The V end lost 6 bases, the J end lost 7 bases, and 9 bases lay between the germline ends. The CDR3 runs 12 residues. The germline gives CDR1 KGHSH, CDR2 LQKENI. As DNA, the CDR3 is TGTGCCAGCTCTCCGGGCCCTGAAAAACTGTTTTTT. This codes for CASSPGPEKLFF. The variable domain in full, completed from reference TRBV18 and TRBJ1-4, reads NAGVMQNPRHLVRRRGQEARLRCSPMKGHSHVYWYRQLPEEGLKFMVYLQKENIIDESGMPKERFSAEFPKEGPSILRIQQVVRGDSAAYFCASSPGPEKLFFGSGTQLSVL.

The chain is built from TRBV3-1 (or the pseudogene TRBV3-2) and TRBJ1-3; D is ambiguous. CDR1 is LGHDT and CDR2 is YNNKEL in the germline V gene (reference sequence). This CDR3 spans 16 amino acids. V shed 2 bases and J shed 0 bases, with 11 bases lying between them. The CDR3 DNA sequence: TGTGCCAGCAGCCAATTGCGCGGACTCTCTGGAAACACCATATATTTT. Translation gives CASSQLRGLSGNTIYF.

The rearrangement uses TRBV27 and TRBJ1-3, with D perhaps matching TRBD1 (6 bases). CDR3 length: 14 residues. CDR1 is MNHEY and CDR2 is SMNVEV in the germline V gene (reference sequence). The ends were cut back, 6 bases at V and 3 bases at J, with 12 bases in the middle. CDR3 amino acids: CASRGQGSGNTIYF. In nucleotides, the CDR3 is TGTGCCAGCAGGGGGCAGGGGAGTGGAAACACCATATATTTT.

This clone was seen once. The CDR3 spells CASSLVLPRETQYF. For the CDR3, the DNA is TGTGCCAGCAGTTTAGTACTGCCTAGGGAGACCCAGTACTTC. This sequence joins TRBV28 and TRBJ2-5; no reliable D call. Trimming removed 2 bases from V and 5 bases from J, with 12 bases in between. Germline loops: CDR1 MDHEN, CDR2 SYDVKM. The CDR3 sequence is 14 residues long. The full variable domain, in which reference TRBV28 and TRBJ2-5 provide the parts outside the CDR3, is DVKVTQSSRYLVKRTGEKVFLECVQDMDHENMFWYRQDPGLGLRLIYFSYDVKMKEKGDIPEGYSVSREKKERFSLILESASTNQTSMYLCASSLVLPRETQYFGPGTRLLVL.

The V and J genes are TRBV21-1 and TRBJ2-1; the D segment call TRBD2 is taken from the table without a DNA check. TRBV21-1 is annotated as a pseudogene. This CDR3 spans 13 amino acids. CDR3 in DNA: TGTGCCAACCGACTAGCGGGAGACAGTGAGCAGTTCTTC. This gives the protein CANRLAGDSEQFF.